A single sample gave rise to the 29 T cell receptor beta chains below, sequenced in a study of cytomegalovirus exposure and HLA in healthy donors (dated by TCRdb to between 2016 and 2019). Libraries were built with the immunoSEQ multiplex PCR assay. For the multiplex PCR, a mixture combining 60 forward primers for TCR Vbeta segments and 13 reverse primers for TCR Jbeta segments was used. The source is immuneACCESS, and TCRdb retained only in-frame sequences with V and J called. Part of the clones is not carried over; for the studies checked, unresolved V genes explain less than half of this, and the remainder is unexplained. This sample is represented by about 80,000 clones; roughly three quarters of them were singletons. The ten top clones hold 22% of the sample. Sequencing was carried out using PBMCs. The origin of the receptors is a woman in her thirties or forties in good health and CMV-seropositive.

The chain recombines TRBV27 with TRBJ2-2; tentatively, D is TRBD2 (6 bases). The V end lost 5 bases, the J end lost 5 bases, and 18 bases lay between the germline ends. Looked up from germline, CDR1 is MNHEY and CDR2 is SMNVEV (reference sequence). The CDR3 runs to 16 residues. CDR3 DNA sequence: TGTGCCAGCAGTCCTCCCGGGGCGGGGTTTACCGGGGAGCTGTTTTTT. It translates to CASSPPGAGFTGELFF.

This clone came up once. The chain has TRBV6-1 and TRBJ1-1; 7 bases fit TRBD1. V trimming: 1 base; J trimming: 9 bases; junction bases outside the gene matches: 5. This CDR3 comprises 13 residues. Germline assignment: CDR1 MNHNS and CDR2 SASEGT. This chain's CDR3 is CASSEVAQGKAFF. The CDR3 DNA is TGTGCCAGCAGTGAAGTTGCACAGGGGAAAGCTTTCTTT.

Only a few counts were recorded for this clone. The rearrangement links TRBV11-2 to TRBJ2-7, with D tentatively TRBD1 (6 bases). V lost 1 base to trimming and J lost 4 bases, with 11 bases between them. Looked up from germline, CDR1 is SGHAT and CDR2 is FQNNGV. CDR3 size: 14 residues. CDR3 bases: TGTGCCAGCAGCTTAGTAGCACAGGGTTACGAGCAGTACTTC. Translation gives CASSLVAQGYEQYF.

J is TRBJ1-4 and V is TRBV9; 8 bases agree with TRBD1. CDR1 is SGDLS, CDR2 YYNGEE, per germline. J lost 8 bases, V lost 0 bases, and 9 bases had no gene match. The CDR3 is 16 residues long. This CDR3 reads CASSVAPQGVNEKLFF. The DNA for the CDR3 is TGTGCCAGCAGCGTAGCCCCACAGGGGGTGAACGAAAAACTGTTTTTT.

Here the CDR3 DNA reads TGTGCCAGCAGCGCGACTGCAGATACGCAGTATTTT. Its protein product is CASSATADTQYF. This chain uses TRBV2 with TRBJ2-3, with unresolved D. Germline lookup yields CDR1 SNHLY and CDR2 FYNNEI. The CDR3 contains 12 residues. Trimming left V 6 bases short and J 4 bases short, with 8 bases between.

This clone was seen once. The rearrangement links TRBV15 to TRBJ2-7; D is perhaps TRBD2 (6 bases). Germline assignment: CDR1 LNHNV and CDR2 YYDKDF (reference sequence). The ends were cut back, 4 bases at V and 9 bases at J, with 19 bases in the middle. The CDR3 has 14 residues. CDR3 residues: CATSTRRRGSGQYF. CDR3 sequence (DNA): TGTGCCACCAGCACCCGTAGGCGGGGTTCCGGGCAGTACTTC.

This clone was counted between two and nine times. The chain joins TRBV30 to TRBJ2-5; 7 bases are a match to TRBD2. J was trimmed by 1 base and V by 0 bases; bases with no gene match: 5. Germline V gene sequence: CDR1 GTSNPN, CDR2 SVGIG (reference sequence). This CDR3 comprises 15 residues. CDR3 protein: CAWSVVQRGQETQYF. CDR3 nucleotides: TGTGCCTGGAGTGTAGTTCAGCGGGGCCAAGAGACCCAGTACTTC.

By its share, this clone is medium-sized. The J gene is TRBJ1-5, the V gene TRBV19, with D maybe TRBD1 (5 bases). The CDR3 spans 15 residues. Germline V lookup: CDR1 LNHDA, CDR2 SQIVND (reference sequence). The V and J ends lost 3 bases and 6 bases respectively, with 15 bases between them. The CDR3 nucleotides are TGTGCCAGTAGTATGTATCCCAGGGTCGGTCAGCCCCAGCATTTT. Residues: CASSMYPRVGQPQHF.

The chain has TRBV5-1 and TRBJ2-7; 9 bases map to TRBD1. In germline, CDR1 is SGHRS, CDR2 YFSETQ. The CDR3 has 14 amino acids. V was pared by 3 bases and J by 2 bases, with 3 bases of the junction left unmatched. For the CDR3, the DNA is TGCGCCAGCAGCTCCGGGACAGGGACCTACGAGCAGTACTTC. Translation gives CASSSGTGTYEQYF.

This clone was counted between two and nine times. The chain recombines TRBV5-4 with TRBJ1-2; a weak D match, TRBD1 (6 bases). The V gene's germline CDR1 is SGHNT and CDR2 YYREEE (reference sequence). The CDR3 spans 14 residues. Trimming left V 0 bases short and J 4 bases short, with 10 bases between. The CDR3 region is CASSLEGVLYGYTF. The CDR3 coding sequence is TGTGCCAGCAGCTTGGAGGGGGTCCTCTATGGCTACACCTTC.

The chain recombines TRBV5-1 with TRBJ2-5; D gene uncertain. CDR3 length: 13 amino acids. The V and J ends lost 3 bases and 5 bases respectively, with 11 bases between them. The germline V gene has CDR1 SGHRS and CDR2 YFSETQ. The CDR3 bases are TGCGCCAGCAGCTCCACAACCGGGGAGACCCAGTACTTC. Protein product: CASSSTTGETQYF.

CDR3 region: CASSPDRAYNEQFF. The DNA of the CDR3 is TGTGCCAGCTCACCTGACAGAGCATACAATGAGCAGTTCTTC. The chain joins TRBV18 to TRBJ2-1; D possibly corresponds to TRBD1 (5 bases). There are 14 residues in the CDR3. Between the trimmed V and J ends, which lost 3 bases and 4 bases, there was a span of 10 bases. Germline values: CDR1 KGHSH, CDR2 LQKENI.

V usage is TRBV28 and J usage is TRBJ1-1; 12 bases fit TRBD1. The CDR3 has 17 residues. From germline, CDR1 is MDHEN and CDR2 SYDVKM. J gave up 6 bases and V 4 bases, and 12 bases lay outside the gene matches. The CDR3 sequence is CASSSLRDRGHGAEAFF. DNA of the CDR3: TGTGCCAGCAGTTCCCTTAGGGACAGGGGGCACGGCGCTGAAGCTTTCTTT.

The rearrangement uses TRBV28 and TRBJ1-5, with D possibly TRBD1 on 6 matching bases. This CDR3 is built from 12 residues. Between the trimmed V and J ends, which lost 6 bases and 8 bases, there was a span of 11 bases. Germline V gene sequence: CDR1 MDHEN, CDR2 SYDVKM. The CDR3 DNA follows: TGTGCCAGCAGCACAGGGTTGGAGCCCCAGCATTTT. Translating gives CASSTGLEPQHF. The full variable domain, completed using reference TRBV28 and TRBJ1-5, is DVKVTQSSRYLVKRTGEKVFLECVQDMDHENMFWYRQDPGLGLRLIYFSYDVKMKEKGDIPEGYSVSREKKERFSLILESASTNQTSMYLCASSTGLEPQHFGDGTRLSIL.

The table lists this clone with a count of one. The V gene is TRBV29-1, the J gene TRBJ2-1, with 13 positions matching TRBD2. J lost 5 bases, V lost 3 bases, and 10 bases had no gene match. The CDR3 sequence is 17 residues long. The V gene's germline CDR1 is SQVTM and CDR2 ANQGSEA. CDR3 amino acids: CSVDLVTSGGIDNEQFF. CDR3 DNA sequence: TGCAGCGTTGATCTAGTGACTAGCGGGGGGATCGACAATGAGCAGTTCTTC.

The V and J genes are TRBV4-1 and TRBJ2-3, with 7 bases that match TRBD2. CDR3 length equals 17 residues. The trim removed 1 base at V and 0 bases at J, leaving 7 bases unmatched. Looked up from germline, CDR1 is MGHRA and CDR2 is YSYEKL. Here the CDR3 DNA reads TGCGCCAGCAGCCAAGGGGAGGGGCTGACTAGCACAGATACGCAGTATTTT. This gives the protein CASSQGEGLTSTDTQYF.

This CDR3 reads CASSPTGESYEQYF. The CDR3 region has the DNA TGTGCCAGCTCACCGACAGGGGAGTCCTACGAGCAGTACTTC. The V gene is TRBV18, the J gene TRBJ2-7, with TRBD1 matching 8 bases. The junction had 2 bases not matched to a gene; V was cut back by 3 bases and J by 1 base. Germline CDR1 is KGHSH and CDR2 is LQKENI. The CDR3 sequence is 14 residues long.

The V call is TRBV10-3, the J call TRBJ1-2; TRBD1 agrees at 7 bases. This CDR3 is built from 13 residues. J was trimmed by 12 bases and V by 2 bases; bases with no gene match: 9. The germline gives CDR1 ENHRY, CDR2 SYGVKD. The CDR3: CAISEDRVIGNTF. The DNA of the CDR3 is TGTGCCATCAGTGAGGACAGGGTTATCGGGAACACCTTC.

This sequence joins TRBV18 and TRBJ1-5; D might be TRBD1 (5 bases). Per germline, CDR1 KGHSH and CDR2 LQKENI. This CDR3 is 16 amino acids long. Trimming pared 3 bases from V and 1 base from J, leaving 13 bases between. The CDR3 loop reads CASSPQETASNQPQHF. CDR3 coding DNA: TGTGCCAGCTCACCCCAAGAGACAGCCAGCAATCAGCCCCAGCATTTT.

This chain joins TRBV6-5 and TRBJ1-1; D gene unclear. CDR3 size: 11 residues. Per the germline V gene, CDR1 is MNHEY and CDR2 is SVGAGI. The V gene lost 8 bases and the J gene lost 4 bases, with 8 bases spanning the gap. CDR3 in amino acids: CASESSTEAFF. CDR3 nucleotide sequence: TGTGCCAGCGAGTCCTCCACTGAAGCTTTCTTT.

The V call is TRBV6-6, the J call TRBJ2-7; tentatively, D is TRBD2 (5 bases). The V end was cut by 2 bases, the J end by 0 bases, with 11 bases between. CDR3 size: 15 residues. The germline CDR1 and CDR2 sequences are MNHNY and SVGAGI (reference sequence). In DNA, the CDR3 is TGTGCCAGCAGTTACCTGGCGGCGGGCTCCTACGAGCAGTACTTC. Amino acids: CASSYLAAGSYEQYF.

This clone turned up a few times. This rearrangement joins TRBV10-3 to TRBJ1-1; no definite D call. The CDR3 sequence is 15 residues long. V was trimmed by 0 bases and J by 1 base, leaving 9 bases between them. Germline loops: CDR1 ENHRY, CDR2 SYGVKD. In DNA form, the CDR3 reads TGTGCCATCAGTGAGTCTGGCTCCCAGAACACTGAAGCTTTCTTT. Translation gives CAISESGSQNTEAFF.

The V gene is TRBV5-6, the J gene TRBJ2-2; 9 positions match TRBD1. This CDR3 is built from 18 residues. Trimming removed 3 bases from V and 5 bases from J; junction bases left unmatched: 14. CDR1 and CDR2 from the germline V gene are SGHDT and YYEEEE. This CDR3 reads CASSSPPGQGFYTGELFF. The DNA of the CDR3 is TGTGCCAGCAGCTCCCCCCCGGGACAGGGATTTTATACCGGGGAGCTGTTTTTT.

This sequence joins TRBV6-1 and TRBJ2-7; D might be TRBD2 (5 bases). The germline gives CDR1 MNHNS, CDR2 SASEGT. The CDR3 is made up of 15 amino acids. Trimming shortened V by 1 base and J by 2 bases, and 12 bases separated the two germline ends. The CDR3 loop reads CASSEERTGPYEQYF. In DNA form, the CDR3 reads TGTGCCAGCAGTGAAGAGAGGACTGGGCCCTACGAGCAGTACTTC.

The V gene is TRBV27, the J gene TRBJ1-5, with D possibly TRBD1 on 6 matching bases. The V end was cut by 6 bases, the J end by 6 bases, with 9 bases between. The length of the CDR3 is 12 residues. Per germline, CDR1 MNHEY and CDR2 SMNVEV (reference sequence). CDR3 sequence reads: CASSRGGQPQHF. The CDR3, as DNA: TGTGCCAGCAGCCGAGGGGGTCAGCCCCAGCATTTT.

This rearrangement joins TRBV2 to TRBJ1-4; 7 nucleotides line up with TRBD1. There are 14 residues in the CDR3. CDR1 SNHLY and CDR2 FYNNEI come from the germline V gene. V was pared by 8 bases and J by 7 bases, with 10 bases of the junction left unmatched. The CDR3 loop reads CASSVVAGGEKLFF. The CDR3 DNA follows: TGTGCCAGCTCCGTCGTGGCAGGGGGTGAAAAACTGTTTTTT.

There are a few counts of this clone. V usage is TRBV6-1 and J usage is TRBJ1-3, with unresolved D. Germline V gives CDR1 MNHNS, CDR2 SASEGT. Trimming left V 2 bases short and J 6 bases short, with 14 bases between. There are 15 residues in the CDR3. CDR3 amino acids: CASSESRGLANTIYF. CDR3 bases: TGTGCCAGCAGTGAAAGTCGGGGTTTGGCAAACACCATATATTTT.

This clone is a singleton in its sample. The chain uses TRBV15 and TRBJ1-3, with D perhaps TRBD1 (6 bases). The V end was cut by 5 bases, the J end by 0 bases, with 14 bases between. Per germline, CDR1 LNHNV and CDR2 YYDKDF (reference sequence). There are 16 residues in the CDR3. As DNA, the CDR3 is TGTGCCACCAGCTACAGGGCCCCCAGCTCTGGAAACACCATATATTTT. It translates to CATSYRAPSSGNTIYF.

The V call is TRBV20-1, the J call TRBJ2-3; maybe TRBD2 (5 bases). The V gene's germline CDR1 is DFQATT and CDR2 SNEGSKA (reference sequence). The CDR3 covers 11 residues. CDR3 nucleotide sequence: TGCGGAGGCCTGAGCACAGATACGCAGTATTTT. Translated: CGGLSTDTQYF.